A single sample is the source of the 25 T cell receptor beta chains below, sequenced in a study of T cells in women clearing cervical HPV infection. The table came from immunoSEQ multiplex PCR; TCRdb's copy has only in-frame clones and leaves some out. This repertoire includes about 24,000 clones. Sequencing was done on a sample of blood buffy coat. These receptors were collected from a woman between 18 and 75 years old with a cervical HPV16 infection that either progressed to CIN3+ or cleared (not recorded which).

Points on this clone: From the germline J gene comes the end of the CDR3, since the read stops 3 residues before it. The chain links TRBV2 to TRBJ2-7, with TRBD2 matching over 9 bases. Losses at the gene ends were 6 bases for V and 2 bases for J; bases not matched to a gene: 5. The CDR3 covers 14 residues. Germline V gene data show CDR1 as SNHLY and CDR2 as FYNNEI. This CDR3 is CASRSSGAPYEQYF. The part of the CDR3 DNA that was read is TGTGCCAGCAGATCTAGCGGGGCCCCCTACGAG. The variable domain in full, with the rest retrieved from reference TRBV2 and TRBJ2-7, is EPEVTQTPSHQVTQMGQEVILRCVPISNHLYFYWYRQILGQKVEFLVSFYNNEISEKSEIFDDQFSVERPDGSNFTLKIRSTKLEDSAMYFCASRSSGAPYEQYFGPGTRLTVT.

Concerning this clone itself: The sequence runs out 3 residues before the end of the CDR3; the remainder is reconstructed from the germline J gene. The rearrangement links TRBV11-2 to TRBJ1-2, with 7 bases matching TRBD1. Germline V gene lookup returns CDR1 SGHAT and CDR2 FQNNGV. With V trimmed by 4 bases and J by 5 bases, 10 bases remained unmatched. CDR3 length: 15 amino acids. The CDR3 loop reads CASSSVDRRGYGYTF. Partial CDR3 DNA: TGTGCCAGCAGCTCAGTGGACAGGAGGGGATATGGC.

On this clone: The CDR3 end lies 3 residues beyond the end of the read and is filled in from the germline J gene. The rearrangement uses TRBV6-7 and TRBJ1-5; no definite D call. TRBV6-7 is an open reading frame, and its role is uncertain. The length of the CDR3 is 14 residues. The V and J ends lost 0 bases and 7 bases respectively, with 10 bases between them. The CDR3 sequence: CASSYSDRGQPQHF. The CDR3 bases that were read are TGTGCCAGCAGTTACTCGGATCGGGGACAGCCC.

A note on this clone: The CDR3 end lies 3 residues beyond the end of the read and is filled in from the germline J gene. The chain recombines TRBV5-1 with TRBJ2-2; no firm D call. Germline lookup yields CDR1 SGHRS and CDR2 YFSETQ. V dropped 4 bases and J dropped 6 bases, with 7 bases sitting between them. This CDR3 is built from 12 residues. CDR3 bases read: TGCGCCAGCAGCCGCCGGGCCGGGGAG. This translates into CASSRRAGE. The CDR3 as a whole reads CASSRRAGELFF.

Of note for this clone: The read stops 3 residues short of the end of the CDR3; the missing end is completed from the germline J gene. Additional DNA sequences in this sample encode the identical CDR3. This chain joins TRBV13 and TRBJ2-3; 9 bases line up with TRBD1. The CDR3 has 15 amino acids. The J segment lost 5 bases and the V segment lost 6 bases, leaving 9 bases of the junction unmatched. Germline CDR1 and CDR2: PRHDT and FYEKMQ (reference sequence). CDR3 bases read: TGTGCCAGCAGACGGGACAGGGTTGCGCAAGATACG. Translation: CASRRDRVAQDT. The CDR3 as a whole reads CASRRDRVAQDTQYF.

This chain's CDR3 is CASSIAGGYGYTF. CDR3 bases read: TGTGCCAGTAGTATAGCAGGGGGCTATGGC. The chain links TRBV19 to TRBJ1-2; 7 positions match TRBD1. The read halts 3 residues ahead of the CDR3 end, with the missing end drawn from the germline J gene. With V trimmed by 1 base and J by 4 bases, 0 bases remained unmatched. The germline CDR1 and CDR2 sequences are LNHDA and SQIVND (reference sequence). The CDR3 covers 13 residues.

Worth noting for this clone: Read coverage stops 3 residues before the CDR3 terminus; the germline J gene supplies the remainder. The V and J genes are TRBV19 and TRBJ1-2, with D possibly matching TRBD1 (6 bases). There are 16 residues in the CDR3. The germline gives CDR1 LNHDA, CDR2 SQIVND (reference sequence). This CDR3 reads CASSIGTRDTWDGYTF. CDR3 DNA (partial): TGTGCCAGTAGTATAGGTACGAGGGACACCTGGGACGGC.

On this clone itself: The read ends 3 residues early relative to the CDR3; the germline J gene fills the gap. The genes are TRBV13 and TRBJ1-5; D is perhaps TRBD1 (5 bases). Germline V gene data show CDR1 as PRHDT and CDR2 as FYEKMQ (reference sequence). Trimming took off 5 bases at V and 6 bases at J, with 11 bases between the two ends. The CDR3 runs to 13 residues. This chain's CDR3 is CASSQGLTQPQHF. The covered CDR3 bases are TGTGCCAGCAGCCAGGGACTAACTCAGCCC.

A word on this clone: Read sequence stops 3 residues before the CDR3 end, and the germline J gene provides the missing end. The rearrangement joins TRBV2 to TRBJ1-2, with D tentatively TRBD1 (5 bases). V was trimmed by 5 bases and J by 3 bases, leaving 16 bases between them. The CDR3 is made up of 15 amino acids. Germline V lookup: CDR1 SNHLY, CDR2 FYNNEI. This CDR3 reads CASSNLEGRDYGYTF. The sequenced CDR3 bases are TGTGCCAGCAGTAACTTGGAGGGGCGCGACTATGGC.

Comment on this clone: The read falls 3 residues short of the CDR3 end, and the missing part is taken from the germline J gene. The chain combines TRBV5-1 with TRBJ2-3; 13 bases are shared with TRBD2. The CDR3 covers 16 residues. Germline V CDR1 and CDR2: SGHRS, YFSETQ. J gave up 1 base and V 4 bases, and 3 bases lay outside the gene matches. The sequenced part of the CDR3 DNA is TGCGCCAGCAGCGTAGGGACTAGCGGGGGCACAGATACG. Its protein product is CASSVGTSGGTDT. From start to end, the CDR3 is CASSVGTSGGTDTQYF.

The CDR3 here is CASSIGTEQPQHF. CDR3 bases read: TGTGCCAGTAGTATAGGGACAGAACAGCCC. The rearrangement joins TRBV19 to TRBJ1-5; maybe TRBD1 (6 bases). Coverage ceases 3 residues before the CDR3 finishes, and the germline J gene fills in the end. Germline CDR1 reads LNHDA; CDR2 reads SQIVND (reference sequence). Trimming removed 1 base at V and 7 bases at J, with 8 bases between. The CDR3 totals 13 residues. Together with reference TRBV19 and TRBJ1-5, the CDR3 gives the full variable domain: DGGITQSPKYLFRKEGQNVTLSCEQNLNHDAMYWYRQDPGQGLRLIYYSQIVNDFQKGDIAEGYSVSREKKESFPLTVTSAQKNPTAFYLCASSIGTEQPQHFGDGTRLSIL.

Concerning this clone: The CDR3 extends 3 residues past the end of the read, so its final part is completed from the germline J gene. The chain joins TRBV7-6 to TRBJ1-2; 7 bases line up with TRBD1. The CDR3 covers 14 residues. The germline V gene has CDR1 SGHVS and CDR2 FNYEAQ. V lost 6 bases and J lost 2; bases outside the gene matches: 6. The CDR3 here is CASSSRTGNYGYTF. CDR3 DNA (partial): TGTGCCAGCAGTTCCCGGACAGGCAACTATGGC. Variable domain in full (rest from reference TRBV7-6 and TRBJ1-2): GAGVSQSPRYKVTKRGQDVALRCDPISGHVSLYWYRQALGQGPEFLTYFNYEAQQDKSGLPNDRFSAERPEGSISTLTIQRTEQRDSAMYRCASSSRTGNYGYTFGSGTRLTVV.

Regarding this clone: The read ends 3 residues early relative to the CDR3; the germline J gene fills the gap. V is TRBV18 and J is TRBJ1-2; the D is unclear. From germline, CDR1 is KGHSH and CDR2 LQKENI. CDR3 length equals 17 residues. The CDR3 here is CASSPWTSGPAYNDYTF. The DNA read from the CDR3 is TGTGCCAGCTCACCATGGACTAGCGGGCCTGCCTACAATGAC.

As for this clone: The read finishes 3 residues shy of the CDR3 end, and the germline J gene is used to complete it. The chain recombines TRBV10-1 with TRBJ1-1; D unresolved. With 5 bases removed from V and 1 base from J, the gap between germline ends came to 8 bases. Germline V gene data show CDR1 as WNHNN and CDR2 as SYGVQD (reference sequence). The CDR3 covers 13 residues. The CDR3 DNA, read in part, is TGCGCCAGCAGTTCGAGACAGAACACTGAA. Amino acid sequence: CASSSRQNTE. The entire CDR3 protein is CASSSRQNTEAFF.

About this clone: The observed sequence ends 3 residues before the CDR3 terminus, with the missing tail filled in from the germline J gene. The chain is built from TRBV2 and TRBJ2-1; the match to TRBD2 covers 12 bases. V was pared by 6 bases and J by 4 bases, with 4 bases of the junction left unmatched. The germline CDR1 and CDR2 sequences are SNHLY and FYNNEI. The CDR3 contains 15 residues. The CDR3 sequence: CASRAGLAGYNEQFF. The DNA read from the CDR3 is TGTGCCAGCAGGGCGGGACTAGCGGGTTACAATGAG.

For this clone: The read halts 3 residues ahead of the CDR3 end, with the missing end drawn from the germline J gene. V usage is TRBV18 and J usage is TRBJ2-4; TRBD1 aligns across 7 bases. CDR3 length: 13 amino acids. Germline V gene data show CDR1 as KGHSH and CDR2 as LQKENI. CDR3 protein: CASSPGTDYGQYF. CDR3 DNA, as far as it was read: TGTGCCAGCTCTCCCGGGACAGACTATGGT. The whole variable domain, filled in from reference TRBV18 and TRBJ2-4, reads NAGVMQNPRHLVRRRGQEARLRCSPMKGHSHVYWYRQLPEEGLKFMVYLQKENIIDESGMPKERFSAEFPKEGPSILRIQQVVRGDSAAYFCASSPGTDYGQYFGAGTRLSVL.

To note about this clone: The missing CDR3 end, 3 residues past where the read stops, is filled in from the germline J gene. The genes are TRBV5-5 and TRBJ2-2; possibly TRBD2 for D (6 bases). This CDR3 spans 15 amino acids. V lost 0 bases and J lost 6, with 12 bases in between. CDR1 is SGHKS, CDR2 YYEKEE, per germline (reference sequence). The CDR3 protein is CASSLVRGMAGELFF. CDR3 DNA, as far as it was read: TGTGCCAGCAGCTTGGTGCGGGGAATGGCCGGGGAG.

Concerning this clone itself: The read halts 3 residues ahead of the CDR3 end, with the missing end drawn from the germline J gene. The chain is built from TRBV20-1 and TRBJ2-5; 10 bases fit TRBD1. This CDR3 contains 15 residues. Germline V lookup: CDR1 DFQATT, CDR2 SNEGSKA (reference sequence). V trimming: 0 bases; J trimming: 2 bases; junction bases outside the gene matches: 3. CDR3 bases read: TGCAGTGCTAGAGAGACAGGGGGCTTTCAAGAGACC. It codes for CSARETGGFQET. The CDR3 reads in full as CSARETGGFQETQYF.

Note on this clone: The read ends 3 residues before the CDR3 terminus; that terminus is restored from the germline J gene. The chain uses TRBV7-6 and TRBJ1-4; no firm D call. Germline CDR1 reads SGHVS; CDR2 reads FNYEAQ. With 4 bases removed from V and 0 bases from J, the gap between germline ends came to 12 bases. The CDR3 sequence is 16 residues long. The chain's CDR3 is CASSSRLVATNEKLFF. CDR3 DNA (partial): TGTGCCAGCAGCTCCCGCTTAGTTGCAACTAATGAAAAA.

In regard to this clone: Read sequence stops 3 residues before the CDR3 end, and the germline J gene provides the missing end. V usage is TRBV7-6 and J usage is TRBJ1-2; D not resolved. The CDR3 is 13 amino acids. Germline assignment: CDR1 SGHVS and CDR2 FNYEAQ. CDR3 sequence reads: CASSAQSSYDYTF. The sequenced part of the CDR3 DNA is TGTGCCAGCAGCGCACAGAGCTCCTACGAC.

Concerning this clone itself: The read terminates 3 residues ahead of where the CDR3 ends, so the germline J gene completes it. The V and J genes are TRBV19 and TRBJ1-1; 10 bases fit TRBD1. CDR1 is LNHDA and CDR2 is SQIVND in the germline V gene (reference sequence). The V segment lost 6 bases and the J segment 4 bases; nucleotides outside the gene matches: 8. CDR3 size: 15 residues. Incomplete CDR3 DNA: TGTGCCAGTAGACGGACAGGGGGATGGGGCACTGAA. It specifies CASRRTGGWGTE. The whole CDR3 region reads CASRRTGGWGTEAFF.

Partial CDR3 DNA: TGCGCCAGCAGCCGGCAGGGGGCGAATCAAGAGACC. Translating gives CASSRQGANQET. From start to end, the CDR3 is CASSRQGANQETQYF. This chain links TRBV5-1 with TRBJ2-5; 8 bases map to TRBD1. The CDR3 goes on 3 residues after the read ends, and that part is filled in from the germline J gene. The CDR3 loop spans 15 amino acids. CDR1 and CDR2 from the germline V gene are SGHRS and YFSETQ. V lost 4 bases, J lost 2 bases, and 7 bases stayed unmatched.

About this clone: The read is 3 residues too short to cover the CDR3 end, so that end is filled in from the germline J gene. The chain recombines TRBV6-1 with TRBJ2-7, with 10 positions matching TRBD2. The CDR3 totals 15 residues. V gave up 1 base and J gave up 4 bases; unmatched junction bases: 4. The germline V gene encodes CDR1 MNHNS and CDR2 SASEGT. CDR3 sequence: CASSEGLAGAYEQYF. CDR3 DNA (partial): TGTGCCAGCAGTGAAGGGCTAGCGGGAGCTTACGAG.

CDR3 DNA, as far as it was read: TGTGCCAGCAGCTTAGCTAGCGGGAGGCTTAATGAG. As protein: CASSLASGRLNE. In full, the CDR3 reads CASSLASGRLNEQFF. The chain combines TRBV7-2 with TRBJ2-1, with TRBD2 matching over 10 bases. The read comes to an end 3 residues before the CDR3 does, leaving the germline J gene to fill in the end. CDR1 and CDR2 (germline): SGHTA, FQGNSA. The length of the CDR3 is 15 residues. V dropped 0 bases and J dropped 7; count of bases not matched to a gene: 3.

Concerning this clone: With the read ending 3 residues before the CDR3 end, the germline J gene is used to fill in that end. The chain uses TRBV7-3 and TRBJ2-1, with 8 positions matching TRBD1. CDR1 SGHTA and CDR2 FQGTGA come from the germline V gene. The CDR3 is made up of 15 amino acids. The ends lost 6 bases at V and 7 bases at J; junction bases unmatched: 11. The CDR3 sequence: CASSQRQGSWNEQFF. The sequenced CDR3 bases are TGTGCCAGCAGTCAAAGACAGGGGTCTTGGAATGAG.